A single T cell receptor beta chain is shown here with its context. Its antigen is as yet unknown. The sample belongs to a study of T cell responses to AZD1222 COVID-19 vaccine. There are 14 residues in the CDR3. V lost 2 bases and J lost 5; bases outside the gene matches: 5. CDR1 MNHEY and CDR2 SVGEGT come from the germline V gene. Data came from immunoSEQ multiplex PCR; TCRdb stores just in-frame clones and leaves some out. The data show some 94,000 clones, 89% seen once. Study conclusions and caveats: Targets within unmutated variant regions were reportedly found for nearly half of spike-specific TCRs.

The material sequenced was peripheral blood, taken 28 days after the second AZD1222 dose. The receptor was derived from an adult who received the AZD1222 COVID-19 vaccine. V is TRBV6-2 or TRBV6-3 and J is TRBJ1-1; TRBD1 aligns across 7 bases. The CDR3 loop reads CASSYPTGWTEAFF. CDR3 in DNA: TGTGCCAGCAGTTACCCGACAGGGTGGACTGAAGCTTTCTTT.